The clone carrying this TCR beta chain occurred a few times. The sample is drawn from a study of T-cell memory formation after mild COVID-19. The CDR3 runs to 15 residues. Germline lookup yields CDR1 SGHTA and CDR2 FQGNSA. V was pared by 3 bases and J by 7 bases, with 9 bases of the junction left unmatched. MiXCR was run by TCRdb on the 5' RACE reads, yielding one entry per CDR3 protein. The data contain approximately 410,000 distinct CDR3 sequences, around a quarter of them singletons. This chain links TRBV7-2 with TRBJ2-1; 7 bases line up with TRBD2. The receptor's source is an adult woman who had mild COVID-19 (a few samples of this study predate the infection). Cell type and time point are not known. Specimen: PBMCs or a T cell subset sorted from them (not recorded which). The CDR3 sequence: CASSFERVGGNEQFF. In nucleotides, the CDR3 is TGTGCCAGCAGCTTTGAGAGGGTGGGAGGGAATGAGCAGTTCTTC.